The rows below give T cell receptor beta chains drawn from one sample of a study of blood T cell repertoires in COVID-19. Produced via immunoSEQ multiplex PCR; TCRdb's table is partial and in-frame only. Of some 170,000 clones in the sample, roughly 89% were seen once. Specimen: peripheral blood. The receptors were sampled from a woman in her 70s with COVID-19, enrolled during active disease. CDR3s include the opening cysteine and the closing phenylalanine or tryptophan. The D gene is left open where the match is weak. Not every row has a clone size; where given, it reads once, few, many or a size class.

j_call v_call d_call clone_size cdr3_aa cdr3_nt
TRBJ2-7 TRBV4-2 . . CASSQGVGGASYEQYF TGTGCCAGCAGCCAAGGGGTCGGCGGGGCGAGTTACGAGCAGTACTTC
TRBJ2-1 TRBV2 TRBD2 . CASNKPLAGSSYNEQFF TGTGCCAGCAACAAACCTCTAGCGGGGAGCTCCTACAATGAGCAGTTCTTC
TRBJ2-7 TRBV4-3 . . CASSQYNLDEQYF TGCGCCAGCAGCCAATACAATTTGGACGAGCAGTACTTC
TRBJ1-2 TRBV2 TRBD1 . CASDRDSYGYTF TGTGCCAGCGACAGGGATAGCTATGGCTACACCTTC
TRBJ1-1 TRBV6-1 . . CASSELYMNTEAFF TGTGCCAGCAGTGAACTGTACATGAACACTGAAGCTTTCTTT
TRBJ1-6 TRBV5-4 . . CASSLPLEESPLHF TGTGCCAGCAGCTTGCCTCTGGAGGAATCACCCCTCCACTTT
TRBJ2-6 TRBV6-5 . . CASNKKGAGANVLTF TGTGCCAGCAACAAAAAAGGGGCTGGGGCCAACGTCCTGACTTTC
TRBJ2-3 TRBV4-1 TRBD2 . CASSQGGGREVRDTQYF TGCGCCAGCAGCCAAGGAGGTGGGCGGGAGGTGAGAGATACGCAGTATTTT
TRBJ1-2 TRBV5-1 TRBD1 . CASSLGQGIGYGYTF TGCGCCAGCAGCTTGGGACAGGGAATCGGCTATGGCTACACCTTC
TRBJ1-1 TRBV18 . . CASSPMEGTEAFF TGTGCCAGCTCCCCAATGGAGGGCACTGAAGCTTTCTTT
TRBJ1-2 TRBV10-3 . . CAISDSGVYGYTF TGTGCCATCAGCGACTCGGGGGTCTATGGCTACACCTTC
TRBJ2-2 TRBV30 . . CAWTRGELFF TGTGCCTGGACCCGGGGGGAGCTGTTTTTT
TRBJ2-5 TRBV28 . . CASGQWETQYF TGTGCCAGCGGTCAGTGGGAGACCCAGTACTTC
TRBJ1-4 TRBV30 . . CAWSGQGVGKLFF TGTGCCTGGAGTGGGCAGGGCGTGGGAAAACTGTTTTTT
TRBJ1-3 TRBV10-1 . . CASSESGKGFNSGNTIYF TGCGCCAGCAGTGAGTCTGGGAAGGGGTTTAACTCTGGAAACACCATATATTTT
TRBJ2-6 TRBV28 TRBD1 . CAMDRGPKRQTSGANVLTF TGTGCCATGGACAGGGGACCCAAAAGACAAACCTCTGGGGCCAACGTCCTGACTTTC
TRBJ1-1 TRBV9 . . CASSVGPAPSNTEAFF TGTGCCAGCAGCGTAGGTCCAGCGCCTTCGAACACTGAAGCTTTCTTT
TRBJ2-7 TRBV28 . . CASTSPADTYEQYF TGTGCCAGCACCTCCCCGGCGGATACCTACGAGCAGTACTTC
TRBJ2-2 TRBV19 . . CASSLGPGTGELFF TGTGCCAGTAGTCTAGGGCCGGGTACCGGGGAGCTGTTTTTT
TRBJ2-7 TRBV7-2 TRBD1 . CASSSGGGEQYF TGTGCCAGCAGCTCAGGGGGCGGCGAGCAGTACTTC
TRBJ2-7 TRBV4-1 TRBD1 . CASSQDWTGVYEQYF TGCGCCAGCAGCCAAGACTGGACAGGGGTCTACGAGCAGTACTTC
TRBJ2-7 TRBV14 . . CASSQYSGLRFEQYF TGTGCCAGCAGCCAATATTCGGGACTCCGTTTCGAGCAGTACTTC
TRBJ2-7 TRBV6-5 TRBD2 . CASSRGVSYEQYF TGTGCCAGCAGTCGGGGGGTTTCCTACGAGCAGTACTTC
TRBJ1-2 TRBV5-1 . . CASSLAGSSRYGYTF TGCGCCAGCAGCTTGGCAGGCAGCTCTCGCTATGGCTACACCTTC
TRBJ1-1 TRBV5-1 . . CASSFPTGNTEAFF TGCGCCAGCAGCTTTCCCACAGGGAACACTGAAGCTTTCTTT
TRBJ1-2 TRBV11-3 . once CASSLGREDGYTF TGTGCCAGCAGCTTAGGTAGGGAGGATGGCTACACCTTC
TRBJ2-7 TRBV6-7 TRBD1 few CASSYRSGTVPHSYEQYF TGTGCCAGCAGTTACAGATCGGGGACAGTCCCCCACTCCTACGAGCAGTACTTC
TRBJ2-3 TRBV5-4 TRBD2 . CASSLTSGYTDTQYF TGTGCCAGCAGCTTGACTAGCGGATACACAGATACGCAGTATTTT
TRBJ1-2 TRBV28 TRBD1 . CASSVGTANYGYTF TGTGCCAGCAGTGTAGGGACAGCTAACTATGGCTACACCTTC
TRBJ1-3 TRBV6-1 TRBD1 . CASSGRGQGSSGNTIYF TGTGCCAGCAGTGGCCGGGGACAGGGCAGCTCTGGAAACACCATATATTTT
TRBJ2-1 TRBV5-1 TRBD2 . CASSLAREYNEQFF TGCGCCAGCAGCTTGGCGCGGGAGTACAATGAGCAGTTCTTC
TRBJ2-7 TRBV3-1/TRBV3-2 . . CASSLLVQGHEQYF TGTGCCAGCAGCTTATTAGTACAGGGCCACGAGCAGTACTTC
TRBJ2-3 TRBV7-9 . . CASSPPGHYRTDTQYF TGTGCCAGCAGCCCTCCGGGACATTACCGCACAGATACGCAGTATTTT
TRBJ2-1 TRBV11-2 TRBD2 . CASSLGLAGGNEQFF TGTGCCAGCAGCTTAGGACTAGCGGGAGGAAATGAGCAGTTCTTC
TRBJ2-1 TRBV3-1/TRBV3-2 . . CASSQDRRREQFF TGTGCCAGCAGCCAAGATAGGCGGAGGGAGCAGTTCTTC
TRBJ2-2 TRBV19 . . CASSLHTGELFF TGTGCCAGCTCACTACACACCGGGGAGCTGTTTTTT
TRBJ2-1 TRBV5-4 . . CASSPQVRPSSYNEQFF TGTGCCAGCAGCCCTCAGGTGCGCCCGAGCTCCTACAATGAGCAGTTCTTC
TRBJ1-2 TRBV28 TRBD1 . CASSFGGTGVGYTF TGTGCCAGCAGTTTCGGGGGGACAGGGGTTGGCTACACCTTC
TRBJ2-1 TRBV5-5 . . CASSSPVLNEQFF TGTGCCAGCAGCTCTCCTGTGTTGAATGAGCAGTTCTTC
TRBJ1-4 TRBV18 . . CASSPYLTATNEKLFF TGTGCCAGCTCACCCTATTTGACAGCAACTAATGAAAAACTGTTTTTT
TRBJ1-3 TRBV19 . . CASSRQPSGNTIYF TGTGCCAGTAGCCGACAGCCTTCTGGAAACACCATATATTTT
TRBJ2-7 TRBV6-6 TRBD2 . CASSYTSGSYEQYF TGTGCCAGCAGTTATACTAGCGGGAGCTACGAGCAGTACTTC
TRBJ2-3 TRBV27 TRBD2 . CASRKAGGLLLSTDTQYF TGTGCCAGCAGAAAGGCGGGGGGCCTACTCTTGAGCACAGATACGCAGTATTTT
TRBJ2-1 TRBV7-9 TRBD1 many CASSLASRGQYNEQFF TGTGCCAGCAGCTTAGCGAGCAGGGGACAGTACAATGAGCAGTTCTTC
TRBJ1-5 TRBV12-3/TRBV12-4 . . CASSLGGGQPQHF TGTGCCAGCAGTTTAGGGGGAGGTCAGCCCCAGCATTTT